This T cell receptor beta chain was observed in a study of beta chain features in type 1 diabetes. Study summary: The examined sorted cells totaled about 98 million across samples. Study-level results: PCR might show a preference for shorter templates, equally across patients and controls. Type 1 diabetes patients had moderately but significantly shorter TCRB CDR3s in all four CD4+ subsets. VDJ junctions from type 1 diabetes patients carried fewer insertions and larger deletions.

The investigators reverse transcribed all of the isolated RNA, so they sequenced expressed TCRB transcripts. Repertoires were generated with immunoSEQ multiplex PCR, while TCRdb's copy carries only in-frame clones and drops some. The sample shows 600,000 to 700,000 clones, under 15% of them seen only once. Details on this clone: No antigen is known for it.

The sequence was collected from a man aged 25-45 years with type 1 diabetes. Sequenced sample: naive CD4+ T cells from blood.

CDR3 nucleotides: TGTGCCAGCAGTTACTCTGCCGGGACTCAAGAGACCCAGTACTTC. It yields the protein CASSYSAGTQETQYF. V and J are TRBV6-5 and TRBJ2-5; D possibly corresponds to TRBD2 (6 bases). Per germline, CDR1 MNHEY and CDR2 SVGAGI. V lost 0 bases and J 2 bases, leaving 10 bases between the germline ends. The CDR3 is 15 amino acids.